The sequence of this T cell receptor beta chain was determined in a study of T cell responses to AZD1222 COVID-19 vaccine. The method was immunoSEQ multiplex PCR; TCRdb's version includes in-frame clones alone and lacks a portion of them. The top ten clones hold around 1.8% of a sample with 110,000 to 150,000 clones, approximately 92% of them seen once. This CDR3 is built from 13 residues. V gave up 1 base and J gave up 4 bases, with 7 bases separating them. Germline V lookup: CDR1 LGHDT, CDR2 YNNKEL (reference sequence). The V gene is TRBV3-1 (or the pseudogene TRBV3-2), the J gene TRBJ1-2; unclear D gene. This clonotype originated in an adult in good health. Material: peripheral blood, obtained on day 0 of AZD1222 vaccination. The CDR3 bases are TGTGCCAGCAGCCAAGCAGGTGCCTATGGCTACACCTTC. It translates to CASSQAGAYGYTF.